The clone carrying this TCR beta chain was recorded once. The CDR3 extends over 16 amino acids. Per germline, CDR1 SNHLY and CDR2 FYNNEI. The trim removed 6 bases at V and 8 bases at J, leaving 12 bases unmatched. Patients from Seattle were sampled longitudinally, starting during active infection. Original processing notes: Using reference gene primer amplification, nucleated cell counts were estimated. Some clones are missing from TCRdb's copy, which holds only in-frame ones; the method was immunoSEQ multiplex PCR. That table furnishes V, J and clone size, whereas the DNA furnished D and trimming. This table holds approximately 200,000 clones, 84% found once. The data are from a study of blood T cell repertoires in COVID-19. About the study: The United States, Italy and Spain provided the acute and convalescent COVID-19 samples.

Specimen: peripheral blood. The receptor was isolated from an elderly woman with COVID-19, enrolled during active disease. The chain recombines TRBV2 with TRBJ2-4, with 11 bases fitting TRBD2. The CDR3 DNA is TGTGCCAGCAGCGCCGAGACTAGCGGGGATGGGGACATTCAGTACTTC. Translating it yields CASSAETSGDGDIQYF.